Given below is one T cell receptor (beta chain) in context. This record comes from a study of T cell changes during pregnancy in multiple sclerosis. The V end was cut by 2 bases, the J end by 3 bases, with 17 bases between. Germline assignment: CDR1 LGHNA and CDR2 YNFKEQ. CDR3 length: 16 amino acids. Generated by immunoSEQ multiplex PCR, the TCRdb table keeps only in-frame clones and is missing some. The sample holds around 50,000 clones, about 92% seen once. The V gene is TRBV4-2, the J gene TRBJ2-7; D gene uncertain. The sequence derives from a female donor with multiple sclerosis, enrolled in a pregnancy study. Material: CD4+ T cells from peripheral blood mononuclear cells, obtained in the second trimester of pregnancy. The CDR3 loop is CASSQLGSTPDYEQYF. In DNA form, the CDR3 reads TGTGCCAGCAGCCAATTGGGCAGCACCCCGGACTACGAGCAGTACTTC.